A single sample gave rise to the 13 T cell receptor beta chains below, sequenced in a study of preoperative IRX-2 immunotherapy in early breast cancer. The protocol was immunoSEQ multiplex PCR, while the TCRdb copy is restricted to in-frame clones and leaves out a portion. Of fewer than 30,000 clones in the sample, 90% are singletons; the top ten hold around a tenth. Treatment meaning: preoperative locoregional IRX-2 cytokine immunotherapy. This specimen was collected from a patient treated with IRX-2 immunotherapy. The receptors stem from a human donor with breast cancer.

The chain joins TRBV7-9 to TRBJ2-7, with 8 bases fitting TRBD1. After removal of 5 bases from V and 3 bases from J, the junction contained 9 bases not matched to a gene. Germline V CDR1 and CDR2: SEHNR, FQNEAQ (reference sequence). This CDR3 has 15 amino acids. CDR3 loop: CASSHGTGGHYEQYF. The CDR3 DNA follows: TGTGCCAGCAGCCACGGGACAGGTGGGCACTACGAGCAGTACTTC.

J is TRBJ1-1 and V is TRBV29-1; D gene ambiguous. The CDR3 covers 13 residues. The V and J ends lost 5 bases and 0 bases respectively, with 10 bases between them. CDR1 and CDR2 from the germline V gene are SQVTM and ANQGSEA. The chain's CDR3 is CSVRKRMNTEAFF. CDR3 nucleotides: TGCAGCGTTAGAAAACGGATGAACACTGAAGCTTTCTTT.

The rearrangement joins TRBV6-6 to TRBJ1-6; weak D call: TRBD1 (5 bases). The V end lost 3 bases, the J end lost 5 bases, and 11 bases lay between the germline ends. This CDR3 comprises 15 residues. Germline V CDR1 and CDR2: MNHNY, SVGAGI (reference sequence). The CDR3 reads CASSYSGPNNSPLHF. CDR3 DNA: TGTGCCAGCAGTTATTCAGGGCCAAATAATTCACCCCTCCACTTT.

CDR3 bases: TGTGCCAGCAGTGAAAGGACAGGGGGCGCGAGTACTGAAGCTTTCTTT. Translated: CASSERTGGASTEAFF. V and J are TRBV6-1 and TRBJ1-1; 11 bases are shared with TRBD1. After removal of 2 bases from V and 5 bases from J, the junction contained 7 bases not matched to a gene. The CDR3 is made up of 16 amino acids. CDR1 MNHNS and CDR2 SASEGT come from the germline V gene.

This chain connects TRBV5-8 to TRBJ1-3, with a tentative D call TRBD1 (6 bases). Germline V gene sequence: CDR1 SGHTS, CDR2 YDEGEE. Trimming removed 3 bases at V and 0 bases at J, with 16 bases between. The CDR3 spans 17 residues. The CDR3 region has the DNA TGTGCCAGCAGCTCCTCCCTTGGGACATCCTCTGGAAACACCATATATTTT. The encoded protein is CASSSSLGTSSGNTIYF. The whole variable domain, filled in from reference TRBV5-8 and TRBJ1-3, reads EAGVTQSPTHLIKTRGQQATLRCSPISGHTSVYWYQQALGLGLQFLLWYDEGEERNRGNFPPRFSGRQFPNYSSELNVNALELEDSALYLCASSSSLGTSSGNTIYFGEGSWLTVV.

This chain joins TRBV2 and TRBJ2-7; perhaps TRBD2 as D (5 bases). Between the trimmed V and J ends, which lost 6 bases and 0 bases, there was a span of 9 bases. The CDR3 is made up of 13 amino acids. Germline values: CDR1 SNHLY, CDR2 FYNNEI. The CDR3 loop reads CASRPTSSYEQYF. The CDR3 DNA reads as TGTGCCAGCAGACCAACTAGCTCCTACGAGCAGTACTTC.

The rearrangement joins TRBV9 to TRBJ2-7; TRBD2 might be the D (5 bases). The CDR3 sequence is 15 residues long. CDR1 is SGDLS and CDR2 is YYNGEE in the germline V gene. With 2 bases removed from V and 4 bases from J, the gap between germline ends came to 16 bases. CDR3 protein: CASSVGSGSSYEQYF. In DNA, the CDR3 is TGTGCCAGCAGCGTGGGGAGTGGGAGTTCGTACGAGCAGTACTTC.

This sequence joins TRBV5-1 and TRBJ2-1; 8 nucleotides line up with TRBD2. V shed 4 bases and J 2 bases; nucleotides not matched to a gene: 5. The germline CDR1 and CDR2 sequences are SGHRS and YFSETQ. The CDR3 is 15 residues long. The CDR3 spells CASSTDSGTYNEQFF. As DNA, the CDR3 is TGCGCCAGCAGCACCGATAGCGGGACCTACAATGAGCAGTTCTTC.

V and J are TRBV27 and TRBJ1-1; D gene ambiguous. Germline values: CDR1 MNHEY, CDR2 SMNVEV (reference sequence). The CDR3 contains 14 residues. V was shortened by 3 bases and J by 0 bases, with 8 bases between the two germline ends. The CDR3 coding sequence is TGTGCCAGCAGTTTTGCGGGGATGAACACTGAAGCTTTCTTT. The encoded protein is CASSFAGMNTEAFF.

The J gene is TRBJ2-5, the V gene TRBV7-2; the match to TRBD2 covers 9 bases. The CDR3 sequence is 16 residues long. Germline assignment: CDR1 SGHTA and CDR2 FQGNSA. With 5 bases clipped from V and 1 base from J, the junction kept 8 bases outside the gene matches. CDR3 in amino acids: CASSVPSGAAQETQYF. The CDR3 coding sequence is TGTGCCAGCAGCGTGCCTAGCGGGGCGGCCCAAGAGACCCAGTACTTC.

The chain combines TRBV7-9 with TRBJ2-2; D unclear. The CDR3 is 15 residues long. V was shortened by 0 bases and J by 5 bases, with 10 bases between the two germline ends. Germline assignment: CDR1 SEHNR and CDR2 FQNEAQ (reference sequence). CDR3 region: CASSLAPIWTGELFF. The CDR3 DNA follows: TGTGCCAGCAGCTTAGCTCCCATATGGACCGGGGAGCTGTTTTTT. Filled out from reference TRBV7-9 and TRBJ2-2, the complete variable domain reads DTGVSQNPRHKITKRGQNVTFRCDPISEHNRLYWYRQTLGQGPEFLTYFQNEAQLEKSRLLSDRFSAERPKGSFSTLEIQRTEQGDSAMYLCASSLAPIWTGELFFGEGSRLTVL.

This clone was observed a handful of times. In DNA form, the CDR3 reads TGCAGCGTGTCAGGGGGCGGCGAGCAGTACTTC. This sequence encodes CSVSGGGEQYF. This sequence joins TRBV29-1 and TRBJ2-7; 8 nucleotides match TRBD1. Germline V gene data show CDR1 as SQVTM and CDR2 as ANQGSEA. The CDR3 runs 11 residues. V was pared by 6 bases and J by 6 bases, with 4 bases of the junction left unmatched.

The chain carries TRBV27 and TRBJ1-6; maybe TRBD1 (5 bases). This CDR3 has 17 residues. Germline CDR1 is MNHEY and CDR2 is SMNVEV (reference sequence). Trimming took off 3 bases at V and 5 bases at J, with 17 bases between the two ends. The CDR3 nucleotides are TGTGCCAGCAGTTTTCTGTCGGTTGGACATAATAATTCACCCCTCCACTTT. Protein sequence: CASSFLSVGHNNSPLHF.